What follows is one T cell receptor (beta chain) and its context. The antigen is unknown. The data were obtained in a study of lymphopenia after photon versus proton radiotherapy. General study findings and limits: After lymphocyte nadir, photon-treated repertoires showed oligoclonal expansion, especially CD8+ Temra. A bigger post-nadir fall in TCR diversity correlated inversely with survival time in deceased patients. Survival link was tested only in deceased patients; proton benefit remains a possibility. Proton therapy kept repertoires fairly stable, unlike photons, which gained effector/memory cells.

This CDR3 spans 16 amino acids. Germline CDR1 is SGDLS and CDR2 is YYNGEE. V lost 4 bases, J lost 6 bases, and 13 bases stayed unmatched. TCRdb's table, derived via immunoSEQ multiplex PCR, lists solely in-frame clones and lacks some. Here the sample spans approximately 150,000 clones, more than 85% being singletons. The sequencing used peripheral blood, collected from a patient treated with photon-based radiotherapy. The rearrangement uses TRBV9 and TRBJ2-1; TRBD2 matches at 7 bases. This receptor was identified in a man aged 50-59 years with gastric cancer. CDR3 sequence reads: CASSPWGGTTINEQFF. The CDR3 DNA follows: TGTGCCAGCAGCCCGTGGGGGGGGACTACCATCAATGAGCAGTTCTTC.